This T cell receptor (beta chain) originates from a study of vaccination and CD4 T cells after COVID-19. Study-level information: Cells were stimulated with overlapping spike peptide pools from SARS-CoV-2, HCoV-NL63, HCoV-OC43 and HCoV-229E. Each of the control cultures got a CEFX pool, an HIV-1 Nef pool, or no peptide.

V gave up 1 base and J gave up 7 bases, with 11 bases separating them. The CDR3 runs 14 residues. Germline values: CDR1 LGHDT, CDR2 YNNKEL (reference sequence). With regard to this clonotype: Its antigen is as yet unknown.

Treatment specified: approximately 9-day PBMC culture with coronavirus spike peptide pools or control peptides (ViraFEST assay). Prior to the COVID-19 pandemic (2011-2018), the unexposed donor's CD4+ T cells were collected. The Oncomine TCR Beta short-read assay was applied to DNA of cultured CD4+ T cells. The template was genomic DNA from cultured CD4+ T cells. TCRdb reprocessed the PCR reads via MiXCR and lists one record per CDR3 protein. This sample has 6,000 to 7,000 distinct CDR3 sequences, with approximately 31% found just once. The sequence was collected from a human donor in good health. Sequenced material: CD4+ T cells from blood, cultured in vitro. The V gene is TRBV3-1, the J gene TRBJ1-5, with a weak D call TRBD1 (5 bases). In nucleotides, the CDR3 is TGTGCCAGCAGCCAAGGTTACCGGGGGCAGCCCCAGCATTTT. This sequence encodes CASSQGYRGQPQHF.